What follows are 14 T cell receptor beta chains derived from one specimen sequenced in a study of blood T cell repertoires in COVID-19. Libraries were prepared by immunoSEQ multiplex PCR; TCRdb keeps only in-frame clonotypes and omits some of them. The top ten clones hold about 1.8% of a sample with 90,000 or so clones, about 91% of them seen once. Sample: peripheral blood. Every receptor here comes from a human donor with active COVID-19. The donor label of this sample is uncertain.

The chain combines TRBV4-1 with TRBJ2-4; perhaps TRBD2 as D (5 bases). Trimming removed 4 bases from V and 5 bases from J, with 12 bases in between. The V gene's germline CDR1 is MGHRA and CDR2 YSYEKL. This CDR3 comprises 14 residues. DNA for the CDR3: TGCGCCAGCAGCCTTCGGGCGGGCGAAAACATTCAGTACTTC. It encodes CASSLRAGENIQYF.

The sample holds a few counts of this clone. The genes are TRBV24-1 and TRBJ1-2; 8 bases line up with TRBD1. Unmatched junction bases numbered 18, after V lost 11 bases and J lost 8 bases. Germline assignment: CDR1 KGHDR and CDR2 SFDVKD. The CDR3 is made up of 15 amino acids. The CDR3 DNA sequence: TGTGCCATACAGGGGGGGGCCCGACAGGGGCAAGGCTACACCTTC. As protein: CAIQGGARQGQGYTF.

This clone was counted a single time. This chain joins TRBV11-2 and TRBJ1-1; TRBD1 aligns across 9 bases. The germline CDR1 and CDR2 sequences are SGHAT and FQNNGV. V shed 5 bases and J 0 bases; nucleotides not matched to a gene: 10. CDR3 size: 17 residues. The CDR3 DNA is TGTGCCAGCAGCCCGGGGGACAGGGCGGGTTTGAACACTGAAGCTTTCTTT. This gives the protein CASSPGDRAGLNTEAFF.

CDR3 in DNA: TGTGCCAGCAGCGTAGCTGGGACTATCGTATACAATGAGCAGTTCTTC. Protein: CASSVAGTIVYNEQFF. This chain links TRBV9 with TRBJ2-1; TRBD2 agrees at 7 bases. J lost 4 bases, V lost 0 bases, and 7 bases had no gene match. The CDR3 consists of 16 residues. Per germline, CDR1 SGDLS and CDR2 YYNGEE.

The gene calls are TRBV9 and TRBJ1-5; D might be TRBD1 (5 bases). The length of the CDR3 is 15 residues. Trimming removed 0 bases at V and 3 bases at J, with 10 bases between. Germline CDR1 and CDR2: SGDLS and YYNGEE. The DNA for the CDR3 is TGTGCCAGCAGCGTAGAGGGGCAGTTCAATCAGCCCCAGCATTTT. This translates into CASSVEGQFNQPQHF.

The genes are TRBV7-6 and TRBJ1-1, with 9 bases matching TRBD1. The CDR3 loop spans 16 amino acids. With V trimmed by 4 bases and J by 3 bases, 9 bases remained unmatched. Germline CDR1 is SGHVS and CDR2 is FNYEAQ. CDR3 loop: CASSSFIGTGHTEAFF. The CDR3 DNA is TGTGCCAGCAGCTCGTTTATCGGGACAGGGCACACTGAAGCTTTCTTT. Looking up the rest from reference TRBV7-6 and TRBJ1-1 gives the full variable domain: GAGVSQSPRYKVTKRGQDVALRCDPISGHVSLYWYRQALGQGPEFLTYFNYEAQQDKSGLPNDRFSAERPEGSISTLTIQRTEQRDSAMYRCASSSFIGTGHTEAFFGQGTRLTVV.

The rearrangement links TRBV12-5 to TRBJ2-2; 9 bases align to TRBD1. The germline gives CDR1 LGHNT, CDR2 FRNRAP. J was trimmed by 4 bases and V by 1 base; bases with no gene match: 4. The CDR3 has 16 amino acids. The CDR3 loop is CASGLARTGATGELFF. The CDR3, as DNA: TGTGCTAGTGGTTTGGCCCGGACAGGGGCCACCGGGGAGCTGTTTTTT.

A few counts support this clone. The chain has TRBV5-1 and TRBJ1-1, with D uncertain. The V gene lost 4 bases and the J gene lost 3 bases, with 10 bases spanning the gap. CDR1 and CDR2 from the germline V gene are SGHRS and YFSETQ. This CDR3 comprises 13 residues. CDR3 DNA: TGCGCCAGCAGCGTAGCTATGGACACTGAAGCTTTCTTT. It codes for CASSVAMDTEAFF.

The V and J genes are TRBV27 and TRBJ2-7; 8 bases map to TRBD2. The CDR3 is 15 residues long. Germline CDR1 and CDR2: MNHEY and SMNVEV (reference sequence). V shed 3 bases, J shed 3 bases, and the junction held 7 bases outside the gene matches. CDR3 sequence: CASSLGGRGGYEQYF. CDR3 nucleotides: TGTGCCAGCAGTTTGGGGGGACGGGGGGGCTACGAGCAGTACTTC.

The genes are TRBV5-1 and TRBJ2-3; possible D gene TRBD2, 5 bases. The germline gives CDR1 SGHRS, CDR2 YFSETQ. Trimming took off 4 bases at V and 6 bases at J, with 12 bases between the two ends. The CDR3 has 13 residues. The CDR3 here is CASSVGLSDTQYF. In DNA form, the CDR3 reads TGCGCCAGCAGCGTAGGACTCTCTGATACGCAGTATTTT.

This chain joins TRBV5-4 and TRBJ2-1, with D possibly matching TRBD1 (6 bases). Germline lookup yields CDR1 SGHNT and CDR2 YYREEE (reference sequence). CDR3 length: 14 amino acids. Trimming removed 4 bases at V and 7 bases at J, with 15 bases between. The CDR3 is CASSPGHNPNEQFF. The CDR3 DNA sequence: TGTGCCAGCAGCCCGGGACACAATCCTAATGAGCAGTTCTTC.

This chain uses TRBV28 with TRBJ2-2; no clear D. V was cut by 1 base and J by 2 bases, with 5 bases left in between. The CDR3 has 14 residues. The germline V gene has CDR1 MDHEN and CDR2 SYDVKM. The CDR3 DNA follows: TGTGCCAGCAGTTTATATCAAAACACCGGGGAGCTGTTTTTT. Its protein product is CASSLYQNTGELFF.

The chain couples TRBV19 to TRBJ2-1; TRBD2 is a possible D gene (5 bases). In germline, CDR1 is LNHDA, CDR2 SQIVND (reference sequence). V lost 4 bases, J lost 6 bases, and 16 bases lay in between. The CDR3 spans 15 residues. CDR3 nucleotides: TGTGCCAGTAGTACCCGGTCGGAGGCGGGCAATGAGCAGTTCTTC. It translates to CASSTRSEAGNEQFF.

V gene TRBV6-6 combines with J gene TRBJ2-5; 9 bases are a match to TRBD2. Trimming removed 8 bases from V and 3 bases from J; junction bases left unmatched: 7. Germline loops: CDR1 MNHNY, CDR2 SVGAGI (reference sequence). The CDR3 runs to 14 residues. In DNA, the CDR3 is TGTGCCAGCGTAGTAGCGGGGGAAAAAGAGACCCAGTACTTC. Translated: CASVVAGEKETQYF.